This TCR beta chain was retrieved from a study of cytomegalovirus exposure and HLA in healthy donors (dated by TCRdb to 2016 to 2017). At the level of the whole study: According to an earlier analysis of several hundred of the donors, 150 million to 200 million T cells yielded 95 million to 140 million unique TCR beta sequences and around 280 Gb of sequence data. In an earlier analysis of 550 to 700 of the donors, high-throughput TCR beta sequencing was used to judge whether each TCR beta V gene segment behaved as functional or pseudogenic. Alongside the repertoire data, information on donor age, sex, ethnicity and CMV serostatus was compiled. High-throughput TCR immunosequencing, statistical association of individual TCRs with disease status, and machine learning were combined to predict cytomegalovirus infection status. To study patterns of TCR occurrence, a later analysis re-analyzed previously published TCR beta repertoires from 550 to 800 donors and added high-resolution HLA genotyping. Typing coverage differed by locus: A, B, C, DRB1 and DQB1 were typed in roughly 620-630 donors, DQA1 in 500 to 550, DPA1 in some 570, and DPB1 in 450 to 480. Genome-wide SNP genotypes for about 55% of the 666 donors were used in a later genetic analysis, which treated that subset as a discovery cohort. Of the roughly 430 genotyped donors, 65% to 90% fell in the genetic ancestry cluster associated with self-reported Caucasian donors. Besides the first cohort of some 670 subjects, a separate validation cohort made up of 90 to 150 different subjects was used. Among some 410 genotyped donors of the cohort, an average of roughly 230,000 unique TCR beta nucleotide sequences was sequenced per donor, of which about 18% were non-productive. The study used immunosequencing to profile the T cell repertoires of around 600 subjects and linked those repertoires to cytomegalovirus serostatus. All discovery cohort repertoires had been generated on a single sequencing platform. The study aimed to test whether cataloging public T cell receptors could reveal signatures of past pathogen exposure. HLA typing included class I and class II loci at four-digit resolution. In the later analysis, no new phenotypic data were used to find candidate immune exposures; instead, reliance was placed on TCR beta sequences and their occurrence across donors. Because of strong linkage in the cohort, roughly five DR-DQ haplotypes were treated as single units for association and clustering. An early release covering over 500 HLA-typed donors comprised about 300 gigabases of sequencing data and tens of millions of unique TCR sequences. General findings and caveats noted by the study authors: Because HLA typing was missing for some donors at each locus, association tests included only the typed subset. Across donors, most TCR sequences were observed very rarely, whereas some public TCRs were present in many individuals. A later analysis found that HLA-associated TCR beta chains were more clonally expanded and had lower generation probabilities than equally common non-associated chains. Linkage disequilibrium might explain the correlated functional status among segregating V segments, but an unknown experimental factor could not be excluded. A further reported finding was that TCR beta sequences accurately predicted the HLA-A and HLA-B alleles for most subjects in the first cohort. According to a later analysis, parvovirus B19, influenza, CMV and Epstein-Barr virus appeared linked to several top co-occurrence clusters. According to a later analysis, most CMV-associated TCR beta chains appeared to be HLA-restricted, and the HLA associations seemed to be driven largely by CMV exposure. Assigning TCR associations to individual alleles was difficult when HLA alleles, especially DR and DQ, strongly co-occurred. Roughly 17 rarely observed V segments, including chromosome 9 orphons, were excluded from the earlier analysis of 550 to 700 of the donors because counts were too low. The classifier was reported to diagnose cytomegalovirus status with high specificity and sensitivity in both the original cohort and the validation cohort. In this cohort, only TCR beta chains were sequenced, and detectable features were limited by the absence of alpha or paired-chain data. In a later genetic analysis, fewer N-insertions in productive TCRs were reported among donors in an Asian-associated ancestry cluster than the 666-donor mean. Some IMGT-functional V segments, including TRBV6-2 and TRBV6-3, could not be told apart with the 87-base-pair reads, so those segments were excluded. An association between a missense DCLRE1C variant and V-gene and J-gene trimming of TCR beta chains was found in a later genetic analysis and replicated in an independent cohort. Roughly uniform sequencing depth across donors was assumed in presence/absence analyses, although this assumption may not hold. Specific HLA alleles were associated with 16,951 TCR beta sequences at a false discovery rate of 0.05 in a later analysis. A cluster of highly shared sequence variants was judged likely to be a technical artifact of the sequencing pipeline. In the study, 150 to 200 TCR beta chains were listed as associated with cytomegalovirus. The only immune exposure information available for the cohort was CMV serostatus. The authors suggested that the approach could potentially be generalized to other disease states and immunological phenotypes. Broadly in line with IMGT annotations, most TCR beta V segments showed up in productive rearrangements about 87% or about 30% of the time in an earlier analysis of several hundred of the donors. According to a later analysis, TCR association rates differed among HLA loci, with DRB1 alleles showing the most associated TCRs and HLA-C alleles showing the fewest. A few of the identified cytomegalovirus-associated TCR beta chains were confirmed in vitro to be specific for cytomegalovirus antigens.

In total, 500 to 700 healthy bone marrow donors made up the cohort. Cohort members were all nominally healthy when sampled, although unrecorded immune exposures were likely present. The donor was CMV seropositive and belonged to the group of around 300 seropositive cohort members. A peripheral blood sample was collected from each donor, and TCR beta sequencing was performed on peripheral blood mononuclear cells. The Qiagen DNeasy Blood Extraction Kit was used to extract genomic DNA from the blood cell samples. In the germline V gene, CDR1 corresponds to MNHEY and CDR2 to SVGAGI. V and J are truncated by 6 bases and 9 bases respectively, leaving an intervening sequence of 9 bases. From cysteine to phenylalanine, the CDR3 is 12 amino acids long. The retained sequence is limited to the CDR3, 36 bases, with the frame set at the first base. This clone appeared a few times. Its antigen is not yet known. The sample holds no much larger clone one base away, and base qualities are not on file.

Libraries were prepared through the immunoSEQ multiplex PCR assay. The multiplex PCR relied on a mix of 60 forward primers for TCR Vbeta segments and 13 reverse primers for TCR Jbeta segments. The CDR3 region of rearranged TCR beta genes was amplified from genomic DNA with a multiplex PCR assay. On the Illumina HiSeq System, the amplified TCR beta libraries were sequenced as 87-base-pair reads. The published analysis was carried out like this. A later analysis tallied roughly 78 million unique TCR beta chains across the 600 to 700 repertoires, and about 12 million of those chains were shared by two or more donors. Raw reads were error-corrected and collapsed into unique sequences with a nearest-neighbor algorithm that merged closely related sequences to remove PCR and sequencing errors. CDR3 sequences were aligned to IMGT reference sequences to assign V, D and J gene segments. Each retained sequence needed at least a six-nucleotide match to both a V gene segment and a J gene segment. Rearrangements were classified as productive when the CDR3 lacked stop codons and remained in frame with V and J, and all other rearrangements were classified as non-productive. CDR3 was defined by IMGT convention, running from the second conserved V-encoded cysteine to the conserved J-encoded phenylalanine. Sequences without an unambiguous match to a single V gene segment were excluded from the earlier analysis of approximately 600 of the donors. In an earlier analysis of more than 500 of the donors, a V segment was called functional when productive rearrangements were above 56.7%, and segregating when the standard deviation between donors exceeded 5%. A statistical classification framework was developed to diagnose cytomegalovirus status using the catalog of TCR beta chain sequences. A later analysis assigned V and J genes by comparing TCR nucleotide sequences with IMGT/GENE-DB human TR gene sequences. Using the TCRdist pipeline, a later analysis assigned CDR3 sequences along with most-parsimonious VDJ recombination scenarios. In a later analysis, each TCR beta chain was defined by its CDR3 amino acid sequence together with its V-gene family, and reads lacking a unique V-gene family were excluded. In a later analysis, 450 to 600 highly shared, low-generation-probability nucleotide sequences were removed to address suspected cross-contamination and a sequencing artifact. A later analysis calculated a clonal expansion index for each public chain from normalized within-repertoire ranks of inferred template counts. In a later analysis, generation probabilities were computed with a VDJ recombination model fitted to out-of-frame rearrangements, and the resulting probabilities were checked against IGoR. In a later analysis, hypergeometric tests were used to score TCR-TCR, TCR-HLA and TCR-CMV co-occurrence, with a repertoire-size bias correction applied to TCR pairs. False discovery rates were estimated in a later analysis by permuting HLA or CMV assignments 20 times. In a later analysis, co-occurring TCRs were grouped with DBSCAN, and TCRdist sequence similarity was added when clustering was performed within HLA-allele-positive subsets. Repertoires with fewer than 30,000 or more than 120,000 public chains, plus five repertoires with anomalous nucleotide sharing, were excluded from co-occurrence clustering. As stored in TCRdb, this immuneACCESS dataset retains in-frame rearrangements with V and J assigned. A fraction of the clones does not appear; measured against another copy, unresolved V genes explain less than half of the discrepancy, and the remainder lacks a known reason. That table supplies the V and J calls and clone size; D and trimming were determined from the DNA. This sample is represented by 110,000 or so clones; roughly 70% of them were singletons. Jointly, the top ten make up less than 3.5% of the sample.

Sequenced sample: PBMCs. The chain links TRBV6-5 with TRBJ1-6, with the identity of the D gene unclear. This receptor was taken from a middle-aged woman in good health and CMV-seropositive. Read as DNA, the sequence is TGTGCCAGCAGACCGCAGGCTTCACCCCTCCACTTT. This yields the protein CASRPQASPLHF.